A single sample is the source of the 3 T cell receptor beta chains below, sequenced in a study of identical twins. TCRdb processed the 5' RACE reads anew with MiXCR; each CDR3 protein has one entry. The data contain about 240,000 distinct CDR3 sequences, about 13% of them seen just once; the ten biggest clones take up 4% to 5%. The sample also formed part of further work on yellow fever vaccine responses in identical twins.

The sample consisted of memory (CD45RO+) T cells sorted from blood. The receptors were gathered from a woman under 30 in good health.

This clonotype was counted ten times or more. The gene calls are TRBV20-1 and TRBJ1-5; weak D call: TRBD1 (5 bases). The ends were cut back, 3 bases at V and 5 bases at J, with 14 bases in the middle. This CDR3 spans 14 amino acids. CDR1 is DFQATT, CDR2 SNEGSKA, per germline (reference sequence). In DNA, the CDR3 is TGCAGTGCTAGGTTGGGACGGGGCGATCAGCCCCAGCATTTT. It translates to CSARLGRGDQPQHF.

This clonotype appeared a few times. The J gene is TRBJ2-5, the V gene TRBV21-1. TRBV21-1 is deemed a pseudogene. This CDR3 is 15 amino acids long. DNA for the CDR3: TGTGCCAGCAGCCTGAACAAAAAAGACCAAGAGACCCAGTACTTC. This translates into CASSLNKKDQETQYF.

This chain joins TRBV2 and TRBJ2-2; the D gene is possibly TRBD1 (6 bases). This CDR3 region has 14 residues. The V end lost 6 bases, the J end lost 6 bases, and 14 bases lay between the germline ends. The germline V gene encodes CDR1 SNHLY and CDR2 FYNNEI. The CDR3 region has the DNA TGTGCCAGCAGCGAAATCTACAGGGCCGGGGAGCTGTTTTTT. Residues: CASSEIYRAGELFF. The variable domain in full, completed from reference TRBV2 and TRBJ2-2, reads EPEVTQTPSHQVTQMGQEVILRCVPISNHLYFYWYRQILGQKVEFLVSFYNNEISEKSEIFDDQFSVERPDGSNFTLKIRSTKLEDSAMYFCASSEIYRAGELFFGEGSRLTVL.